The clone carrying this T cell receptor beta chain was seen at least ten times. The data stem from a study of human T cells and chemical hapten exposure. Noted time point: pre-sensitization, week 0. Treatment specified: therapeutic diphenylcyclopropenone sensitization with weekly scalp DPC. TCRdb called the RACE reads again in MiXCR, with one record for every CDR3 protein. Seen here are under 400,000 distinct CDR3 sequences, roughly 5.3% observed once, and the top ten hold just over 2.5%. This CDR3 spans 13 amino acids. CDR1 and CDR2 from the germline V gene are KGHDR and SFDVKD. V shed 3 bases and J shed 5 bases, with 9 bases lying between them.

Specimen: whole blood, collected in connection with sensitization to the hapten diphenylcyclopropenone (DPC). This rearrangement joins TRBV24-1 to TRBJ1-1; TRBD1 is a possible D gene (6 bases). This TCR derives from a woman aged 50 to 60 with alopecia areata. Some clones in this sample may be carry-over from other donors' samples. CDR3 nucleotides: TGTGCCACCAGTGATCTAACAGGGACTGAAGCTTTCTTT. Protein sequence: CATSDLTGTEAFF.